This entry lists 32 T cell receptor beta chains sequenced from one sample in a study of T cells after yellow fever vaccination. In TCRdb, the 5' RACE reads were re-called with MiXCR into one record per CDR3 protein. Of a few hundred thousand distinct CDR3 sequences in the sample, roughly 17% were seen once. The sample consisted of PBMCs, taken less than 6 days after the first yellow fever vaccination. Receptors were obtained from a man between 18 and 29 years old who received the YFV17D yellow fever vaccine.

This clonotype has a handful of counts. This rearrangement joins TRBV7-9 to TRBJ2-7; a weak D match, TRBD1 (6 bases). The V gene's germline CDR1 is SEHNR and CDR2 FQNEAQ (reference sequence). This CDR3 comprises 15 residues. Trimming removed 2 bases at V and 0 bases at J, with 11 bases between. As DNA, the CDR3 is TGTGCCAGCAGCTTATCAGGGGCCGTCTCCTACGAGCAGTACTTC. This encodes CASSLSGAVSYEQYF.

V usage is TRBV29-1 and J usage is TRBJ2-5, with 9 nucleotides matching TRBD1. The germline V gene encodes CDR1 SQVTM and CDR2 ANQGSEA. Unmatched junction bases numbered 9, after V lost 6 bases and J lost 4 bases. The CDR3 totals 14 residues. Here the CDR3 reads CSVELRGQGETQYF. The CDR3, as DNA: TGCAGCGTCGAACTGAGGGGACAGGGAGAGACCCAGTACTTC.

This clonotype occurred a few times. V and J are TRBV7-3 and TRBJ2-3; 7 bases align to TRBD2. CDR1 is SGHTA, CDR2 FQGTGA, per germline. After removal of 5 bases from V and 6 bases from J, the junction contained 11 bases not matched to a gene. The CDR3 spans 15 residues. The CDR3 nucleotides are TGTGCCAGCAGCACACGGCCTAGCGGATGGGATACGCAGTATTTT. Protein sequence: CASSTRPSGWDTQYF.

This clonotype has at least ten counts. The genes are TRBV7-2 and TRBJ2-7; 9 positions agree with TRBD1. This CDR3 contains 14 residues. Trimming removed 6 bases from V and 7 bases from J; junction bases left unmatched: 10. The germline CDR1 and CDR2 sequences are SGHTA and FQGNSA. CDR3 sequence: CASRKNRGHWEQYF. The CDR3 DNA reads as TGTGCCAGCAGGAAAAACAGGGGGCATTGGGAGCAGTACTTC. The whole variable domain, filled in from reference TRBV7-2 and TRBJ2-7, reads GAGVSQSPSNKVTEKGKDVELRCDPISGHTALYWYRQSLGQGLEFLIYFQGNSAPDKSGLPSDRFSAERTGGSVSTLTIQRTQQEDSAVYLCASRKNRGHWEQYFGPGTRLTVT.

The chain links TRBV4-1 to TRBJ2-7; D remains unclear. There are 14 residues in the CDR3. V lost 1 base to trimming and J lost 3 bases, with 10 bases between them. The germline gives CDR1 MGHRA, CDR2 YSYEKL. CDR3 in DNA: TGCGCCAGCAGCCAAGTTTCTGGAGTCTACGAGCAGTACGTC. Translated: CASSQVSGVYEQYV.

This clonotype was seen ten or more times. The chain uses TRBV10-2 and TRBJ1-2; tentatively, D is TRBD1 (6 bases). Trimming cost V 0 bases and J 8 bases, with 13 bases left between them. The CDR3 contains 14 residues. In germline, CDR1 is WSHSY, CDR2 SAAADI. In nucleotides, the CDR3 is TGCGCCAGCAGTGAGTCGACAGGAGTTGGGGGCTACACCTTC. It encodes CASSESTGVGGYTF.

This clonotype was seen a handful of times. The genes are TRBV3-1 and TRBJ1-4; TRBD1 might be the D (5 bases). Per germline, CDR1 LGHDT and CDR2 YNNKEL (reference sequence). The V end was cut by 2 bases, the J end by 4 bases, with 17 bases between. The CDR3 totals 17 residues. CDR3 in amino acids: CASSQRVLQGFNEKLFF. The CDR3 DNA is TGTGCCAGCAGCCAACGGGTACTTCAGGGTTTTAATGAAAAACTGTTTTTT.

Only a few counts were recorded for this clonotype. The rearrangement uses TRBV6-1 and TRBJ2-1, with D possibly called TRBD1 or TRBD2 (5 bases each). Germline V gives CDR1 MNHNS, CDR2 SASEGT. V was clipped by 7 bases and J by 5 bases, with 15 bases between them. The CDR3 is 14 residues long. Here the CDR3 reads CASTPGQGNNEQFF. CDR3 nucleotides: TGTGCCAGCACCCCGGGGCAGGGAAACAATGAGCAGTTCTTC.

Here the CDR3 DNA reads TGTGCCAGCAGCCAAGGGGGACGGTACGAAAAACTGTTTTTT. Protein product: CASSQGGRYEKLFF. The chain recombines TRBV3-1 with TRBJ1-4, with D perhaps matching TRBD1 (5 bases). This CDR3 spans 14 amino acids. The germline CDR1 and CDR2 sequences are LGHDT and YNNKEL (reference sequence). V dropped 1 base and J dropped 8 bases, with 11 bases sitting between them.

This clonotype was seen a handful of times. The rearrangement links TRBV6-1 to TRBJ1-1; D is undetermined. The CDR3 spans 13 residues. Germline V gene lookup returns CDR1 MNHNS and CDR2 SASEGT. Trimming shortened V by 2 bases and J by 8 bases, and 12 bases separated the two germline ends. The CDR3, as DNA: TGTGCCAGCAGTGAAACTATTGCCAAGGAAGCTTTCTTT. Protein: CASSETIAKEAFF.

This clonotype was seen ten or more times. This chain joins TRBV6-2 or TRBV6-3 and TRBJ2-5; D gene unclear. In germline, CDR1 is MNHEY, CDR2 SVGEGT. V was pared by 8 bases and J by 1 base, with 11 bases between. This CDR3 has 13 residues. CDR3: CASRAHSQETQYF. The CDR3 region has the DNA TGTGCCAGCCGAGCACACAGCCAAGAGACCCAGTACTTC.

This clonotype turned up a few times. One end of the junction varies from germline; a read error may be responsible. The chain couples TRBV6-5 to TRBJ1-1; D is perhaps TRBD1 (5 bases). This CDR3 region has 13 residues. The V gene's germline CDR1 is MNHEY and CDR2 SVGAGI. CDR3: CASSHSETVEAFF. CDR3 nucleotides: TGTGCCAGCAGTCACTCGGAGACAGTTGAAGCTTTCTTT.

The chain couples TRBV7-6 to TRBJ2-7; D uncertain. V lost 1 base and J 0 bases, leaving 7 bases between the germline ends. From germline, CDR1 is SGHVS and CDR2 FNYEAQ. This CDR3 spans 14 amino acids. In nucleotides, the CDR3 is TGTGCCAGCAGCTTAGAACTCAGCTCCTACGAGCAGTACTTC. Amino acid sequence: CASSLELSSYEQYF. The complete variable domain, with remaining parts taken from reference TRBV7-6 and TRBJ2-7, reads GAGVSQSPRYKVTKRGQDVALRCDPISGHVSLYWYRQALGQGPEFLTYFNYEAQQDKSGLPNDRFSAERPEGSISTLTIQRTEQRDSAMYRCASSLELSSYEQYFGPGTRLTVT.

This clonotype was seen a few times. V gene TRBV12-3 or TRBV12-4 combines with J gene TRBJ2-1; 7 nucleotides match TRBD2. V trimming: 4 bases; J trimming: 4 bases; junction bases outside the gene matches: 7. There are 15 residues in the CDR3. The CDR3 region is CASSYTGRLYNEQFF. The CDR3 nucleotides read TGTGCCAGCAGTTACACCGGGAGGCTATACAATGAGCAGTTCTTC.

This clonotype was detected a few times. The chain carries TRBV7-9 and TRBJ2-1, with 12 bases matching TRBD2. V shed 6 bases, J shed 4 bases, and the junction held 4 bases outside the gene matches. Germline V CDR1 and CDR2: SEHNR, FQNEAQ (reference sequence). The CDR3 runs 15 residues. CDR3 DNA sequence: TGTGCCAGCAGGCGACTAGCGGGGGAATACAATGAGCAGTTCTTC. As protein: CASRRLAGEYNEQFF.

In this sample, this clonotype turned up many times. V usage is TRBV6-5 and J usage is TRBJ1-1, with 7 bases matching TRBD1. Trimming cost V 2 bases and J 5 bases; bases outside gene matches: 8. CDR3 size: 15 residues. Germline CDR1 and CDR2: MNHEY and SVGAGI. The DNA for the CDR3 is TGTGCCAGCAGTTACGTTGACAGGGATTTAACTGAAGCTTTCTTT. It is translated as CASSYVDRDLTEAFF.

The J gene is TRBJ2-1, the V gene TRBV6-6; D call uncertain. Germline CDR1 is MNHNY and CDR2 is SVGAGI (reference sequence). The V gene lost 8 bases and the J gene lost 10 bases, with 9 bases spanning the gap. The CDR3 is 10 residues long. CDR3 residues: CASGLGEQFF. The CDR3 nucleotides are TGTGCCAGCGGCCTGGGGGAGCAGTTCTTC.

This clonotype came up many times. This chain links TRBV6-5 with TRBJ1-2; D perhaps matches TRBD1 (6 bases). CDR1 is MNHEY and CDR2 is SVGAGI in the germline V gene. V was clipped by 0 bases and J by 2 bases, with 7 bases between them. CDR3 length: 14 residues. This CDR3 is CASSYSTGNYGYTF. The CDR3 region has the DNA TGTGCCAGCAGTTACTCGACAGGCAACTATGGCTACACCTTC.

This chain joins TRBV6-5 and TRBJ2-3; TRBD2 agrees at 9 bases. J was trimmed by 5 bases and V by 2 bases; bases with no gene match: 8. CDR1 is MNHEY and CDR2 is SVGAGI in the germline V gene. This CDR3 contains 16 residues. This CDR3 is CASSYDSGGWRDTQYF. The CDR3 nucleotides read TGTGCCAGCAGTTACGATAGCGGGGGATGGAGAGATACGCAGTATTTT.

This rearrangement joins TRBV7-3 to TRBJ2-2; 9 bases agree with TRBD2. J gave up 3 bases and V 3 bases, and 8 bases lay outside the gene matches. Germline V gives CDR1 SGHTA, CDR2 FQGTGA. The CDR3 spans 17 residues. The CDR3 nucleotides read TGTGCCAGCAGCTTGTCCGCGGGGGGGCTGCACACCGGGGAGCTGTTTTTT. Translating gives CASSLSAGGLHTGELFF.

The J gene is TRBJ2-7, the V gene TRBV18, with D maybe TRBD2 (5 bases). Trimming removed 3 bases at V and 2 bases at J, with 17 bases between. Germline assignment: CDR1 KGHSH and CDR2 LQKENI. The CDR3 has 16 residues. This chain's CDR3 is CASSPQSSTGTYEQYV. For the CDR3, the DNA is TGTGCCAGCTCACCCCAGAGCTCGACGGGGACCTACGAGCAGTACGTC.

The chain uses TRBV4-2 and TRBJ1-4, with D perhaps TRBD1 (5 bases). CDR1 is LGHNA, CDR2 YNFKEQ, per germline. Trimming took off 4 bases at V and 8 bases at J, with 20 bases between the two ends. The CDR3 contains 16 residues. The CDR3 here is CASSPDRRGEGEKLFF. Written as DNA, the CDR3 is TGTGCCAGCAGCCCGGACCGGAGGGGCGAAGGCGAAAAACTGTTTTTT.

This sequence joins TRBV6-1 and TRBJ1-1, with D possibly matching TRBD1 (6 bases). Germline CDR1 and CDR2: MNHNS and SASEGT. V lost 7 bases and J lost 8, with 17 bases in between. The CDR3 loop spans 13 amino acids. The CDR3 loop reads CASTPRTDREAFF. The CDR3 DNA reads TGTGCCAGCACCCCCCGGACAGATAGAGAAGCTTTCTTT.

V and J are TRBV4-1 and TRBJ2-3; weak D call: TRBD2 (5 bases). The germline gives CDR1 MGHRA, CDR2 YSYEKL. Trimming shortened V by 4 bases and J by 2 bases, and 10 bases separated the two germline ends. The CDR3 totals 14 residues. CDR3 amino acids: CASSLLGLTDTQYF. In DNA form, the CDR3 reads TGCGCCAGCAGCCTACTTGGACTCACAGATACGCAGTATTTT.

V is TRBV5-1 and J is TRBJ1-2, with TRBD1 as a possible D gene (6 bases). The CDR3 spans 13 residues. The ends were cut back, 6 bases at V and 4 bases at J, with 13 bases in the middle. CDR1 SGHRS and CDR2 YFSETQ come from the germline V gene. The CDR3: CASKQGSSYGYTF. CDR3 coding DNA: TGCGCCAGCAAACAGGGATCTAGCTATGGCTACACCTTC. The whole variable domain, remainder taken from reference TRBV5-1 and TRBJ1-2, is KAGVTQTPRYLIKTRGQQVTLSCSPISGHRSVSWYQQTPGQGLQFLFEYFSETQRNKGNFPGRFSGRQFSNSRSEMNVSTLELGDSALYLCASKQGSSYGYTFGSGTRLTVV.

CDR3 sequence: CASSPYGGLGETQYF. The CDR3 nucleotides read TGTGCCAGCAGTCCCTATGGGGGGCTCGGGGAGACCCAGTACTTC. V usage is TRBV6-1 and J usage is TRBJ2-5; D tentatively reads TRBD1 or TRBD2 (6 bases each). The CDR3 totals 15 residues. Germline CDR1 reads MNHNS; CDR2 reads SASEGT. Trimming removed 5 bases from V and 5 bases from J, with 18 bases in between.

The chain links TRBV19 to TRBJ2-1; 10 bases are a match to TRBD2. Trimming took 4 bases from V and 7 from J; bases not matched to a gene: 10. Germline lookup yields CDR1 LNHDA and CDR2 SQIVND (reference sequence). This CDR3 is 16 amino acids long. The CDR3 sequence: CASSRLLAGASNEQFF. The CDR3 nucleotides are TGTGCCAGTAGTAGACTTCTAGCGGGGGCCTCGAATGAGCAGTTCTTC.

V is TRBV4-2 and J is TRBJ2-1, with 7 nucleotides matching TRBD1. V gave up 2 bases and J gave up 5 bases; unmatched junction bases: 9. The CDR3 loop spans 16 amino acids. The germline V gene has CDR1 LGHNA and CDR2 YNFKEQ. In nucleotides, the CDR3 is TGTGCCAGCAGCCAACCCCAGGGGGTCCGGCACAATGAGCAGTTCTTC. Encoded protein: CASSQPQGVRHNEQFF.

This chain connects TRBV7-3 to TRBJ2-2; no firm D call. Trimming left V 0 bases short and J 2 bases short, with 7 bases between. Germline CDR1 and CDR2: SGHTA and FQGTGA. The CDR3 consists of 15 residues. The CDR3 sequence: CASSLTDGNTGELFF. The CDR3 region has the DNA TGTGCCAGCAGCTTAACGGATGGAAACACCGGGGAGCTGTTTTTT.

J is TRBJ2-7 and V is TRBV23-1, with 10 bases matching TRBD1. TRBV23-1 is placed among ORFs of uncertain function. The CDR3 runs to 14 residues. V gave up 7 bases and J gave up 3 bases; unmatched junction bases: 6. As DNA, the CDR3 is TGCGCCAGCAACCAAGGACAGGGGGGCTACGAGCAGTACGTC. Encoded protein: CASNQGQGGYEQYV.

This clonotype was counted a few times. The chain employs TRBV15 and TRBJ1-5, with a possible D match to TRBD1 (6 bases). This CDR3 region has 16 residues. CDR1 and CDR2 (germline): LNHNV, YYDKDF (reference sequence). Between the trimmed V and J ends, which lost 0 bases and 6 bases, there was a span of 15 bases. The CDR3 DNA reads TGTGCCACCAGCAGAGACCTCGGGGGGCCGGGTCAGCCCCAGCATTTT. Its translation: CATSRDLGGPGQPQHF. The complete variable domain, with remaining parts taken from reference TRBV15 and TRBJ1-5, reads DAMVIQNPRYQVTQFGKPVTLSCSQTLNHNVMYWYQQKSSQAPKLLFHYYDKDFNNEADTPDNFQSRRPNTSFCFLDIRSPGLGDTAMYLCATSRDLGGPGQPQHFGDGTRLSIL.

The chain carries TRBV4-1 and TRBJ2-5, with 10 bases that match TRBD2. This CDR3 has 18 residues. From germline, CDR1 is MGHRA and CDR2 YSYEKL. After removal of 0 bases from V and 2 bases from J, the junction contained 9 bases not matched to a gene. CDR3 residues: CASSQDSSSGGRQETQYF. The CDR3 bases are TGCGCCAGCAGCCAAGATTCGTCTAGCGGGGGACGTCAAGAGACCCAGTACTTC.